These 16 T cell receptor beta chains share one sample of origin, sequenced in a study of blood T cells in healthy people across ages. PCR was performed a second time for roughly 7 to 11 cycles using a sample-barcoded 5' primer and a J-beta primer mix. TCRdb re-called the 5' RACE reads through MiXCR, storing one row per CDR3 protein. Of roughly 1,000,000 distinct CDR3 sequences listed, around 27% are singletons. Separately, the same data were catalogued under a study of T cells of mothers and their children.

The sequencing sample was made of blood. Source of these receptors: a girl aged 2 to 9 in good health.

This clonotype appeared many times. V gene TRBV7-8 combines with J gene TRBJ2-7; D may be TRBD1 (6 bases). The CDR3 sequence is 13 residues long. Germline-derived CDR1 and CDR2 are SGHVS and FQNEAQ. V gave up 3 bases and J gave up 4 bases, with 10 bases separating them. CDR3 nucleotide sequence: TGTGCCAGCAGCTTGGACAGAGGGTACGAGCAGTACTTC. This sequence encodes CASSLDRGYEQYF.

This chain connects TRBV4-3 to TRBJ2-5; TRBD2 aligns across 7 bases. The J call may be incorrect, as the DNA end agrees better with TRBJ2-1. CDR3 length: 15 amino acids. Germline lookup yields CDR1 LGHNA and CDR2 YSLEER. CDR3 nucleotide sequence: TGCGCCAGCAGCCAAGGTGGGGGGGTGGGAAATGAGCAGTTCTTC. Protein: CASSQGGGVGNEQFF.

The rearrangement uses TRBV20-1 and TRBJ2-5, with no clear D. From germline, CDR1 is DFQATT and CDR2 SNEGSKA (reference sequence). The V end was cut by 0 bases, the J end by 3 bases, with 11 bases between. The CDR3 has 14 residues. CDR3 region: CSARDPTEEETQYF. In nucleotides, the CDR3 is TGCAGTGCTAGAGATCCCACAGAAGAAGAGACCCAGTACTTC.

This clonotype was counted only a few times. The rearrangement links TRBV27 to TRBJ2-7, with 8 bases fitting TRBD2. This CDR3 is 13 amino acids long. CDR1 and CDR2 (germline): MNHEY, SMNVEV (reference sequence). V shed 6 bases, J shed 2 bases, and the junction held 3 bases outside the gene matches. Here the CDR3 DNA reads TGTGCCAGCAGAACTAGCGGACCCTACGAGCAGTACTTC. It encodes CASRTSGPYEQYF.

The chain combines TRBV11-2 with TRBJ1-2, with no clear D. With 0 bases removed from V and 6 bases from J, the gap between germline ends came to 5 bases. Germline V gene sequence: CDR1 SGHAT, CDR2 FQNNGV. The CDR3 sequence is 12 residues long. DNA of the CDR3: TGTGCCAGCAGCTTAGATCAGGATGGCTACACCTTC. This gives the protein CASSLDQDGYTF.

This chain links TRBV29-1 with TRBJ2-5, with D tentatively TRBD2 (6 bases). This CDR3 is 12 amino acids long. V lost 3 bases and J 5 bases, leaving 10 bases between the germline ends. Germline V lookup: CDR1 SQVTM, CDR2 ANQGSEA. The CDR3 region is CSVDGLSETQYF. The CDR3 DNA is TGCAGCGTTGATGGACTAAGTGAGACCCAGTACTTC.

This clonotype has more than one count but fewer than ten. V usage is TRBV5-6 and J usage is TRBJ2-3; 11 bases align to TRBD2. Germline V gene data show CDR1 as SGHDT and CDR2 as YYEEEE. CDR3 length equals 17 residues. Trimming cost V 5 bases and J 4 bases; bases outside gene matches: 12. Here the CDR3 DNA reads TGTGCCAGCAGTGTGGCTAGCGGGAGGATTTCGGCAGATACGCAGTATTTT. Translated, it gives CASSVASGRISADTQYF.

This clonotype turned up a few times. The V and J genes are TRBV11-3 and TRBJ1-1; TRBD1 might be the D (5 bases). The CDR3 is 14 residues long. The V gene lost 4 bases and the J gene lost 4 bases, with 13 bases spanning the gap. CDR1 and CDR2 (germline): SGHNT, YENEEA. The DNA for the CDR3 is TGTGCCAGCAGCTCCGGGGGTAAAGCCACTGAAGCTTTCTTT. Its protein is CASSSGGKATEAFF.

The CDR3 spells CASSLVPLEREWYNEQFF. The CDR3 nucleotides read TGTGCCAGCAGCTTGGTGCCCCTGGAGCGGGAGTGGTACAATGAGCAGTTCTTC. This chain joins TRBV5-4 and TRBJ2-1, with TRBD2 identical over 8 bases. Germline V gives CDR1 SGHNT, CDR2 YYREEE (reference sequence). With 0 bases clipped from V and 4 bases from J, the junction kept 12 bases outside the gene matches. The CDR3 loop spans 18 amino acids.

This sequence joins TRBV4-1 and TRBJ2-5, with D perhaps TRBD1 or TRBD2 (5 bases each). The end of the DNA fits TRBJ2-1 better, so the J call may be wrong. Germline V gives CDR1 MGHRA, CDR2 YSYEKL. The CDR3 has 16 residues. The CDR3: CASSQTGPFFPFEQFF. CDR3 coding DNA: TGCGCCAGCAGCCAAACGGGACCCTTTTTCCCCTTTGAGCAGTTCTTC.

Concerning this clonotype: Since the CDR3 does not end with the conserved phenylalanine or tryptophan, this likely comes from a read error. CDR3 protein: CASSWDVSYNEQFL. CDR3 sequence (DNA): TGCGCCAGCAGCTGGGACGTCTCTTACAATGAGCAGTTCCTC. This chain joins TRBV5-1 and TRBJ2-1, with D possibly being TRBD1 or TRBD2 (5 bases each). The CDR3 covers 14 residues. CDR1 SGHRS and CDR2 YFSETQ come from the germline V gene. Trimming removed 3 bases from V and 4 bases from J, with 11 bases in between.

CDR3 sequence: CASSPLTSTVDEQFF. In nucleotides, the CDR3 is TGTGCCAGCAGCCCGCTAACTAGCACGGTGGATGAGCAGTTCTTC. This chain connects TRBV9 to TRBJ2-1; D might be TRBD2 (6 bases). Germline CDR1 is SGDLS and CDR2 is YYNGEE. V lost 4 bases, J lost 8 bases, and 19 bases lay in between. CDR3 size: 15 residues.

The rearrangement uses TRBV27 and TRBJ2-5; D is perhaps TRBD2 (6 bases). V lost 8 bases and J 4 bases, leaving 20 bases between the germline ends. CDR1 and CDR2 from the germline V gene are MNHEY and SMNVEV (reference sequence). The length of the CDR3 is 15 residues. Here the CDR3 reads CASPSRDGLSETQYF. CDR3 nucleotides: TGTGCCAGCCCTTCCAGGGACGGACTATCAGAGACCCAGTACTTC.

This rearrangement joins TRBV28 to TRBJ2-7; 8 bases match TRBD2. The germline V gene encodes CDR1 MDHEN and CDR2 SYDVKM. V shed 1 base and J 4 bases; nucleotides not matched to a gene: 9. CDR3 size: 16 residues. CDR3 sequence: CASSLSPGTSTYEQYF. CDR3 bases: TGTGCCAGCAGTTTATCTCCCGGGACTAGTACGTACGAGCAGTACTTC. The variable domain in full, completed from reference TRBV28 and TRBJ2-7, reads DVKVTQSSRYLVKRTGEKVFLECVQDMDHENMFWYRQDPGLGLRLIYFSYDVKMKEKGDIPEGYSVSREKKERFSLILESASTNQTSMYLCASSLSPGTSTYEQYFGPGTRLTVT.

This chain connects TRBV7-2 to TRBJ2-5; weak D call: TRBD2 (6 bases). TRBJ2-7 matches the DNA end more closely, so the J call is doubtful. The CDR3 length is 13 residues. Per the germline V gene, CDR1 is SGHTA and CDR2 is FQGNSA. DNA for the CDR3: TGTGCCAGCAGCCAATTCGGGGGTTACGAGCAGTACTTC. The encoded protein is CASSQFGGYEQYF.

This clonotype was seen a handful of times. This chain links TRBV28 with TRBJ2-5; D not resolved. The J call may be wrong; the DNA end is better matched by TRBJ2-7. The germline CDR1 and CDR2 sequences are MDHEN and SYDVKM. The CDR3 is 15 amino acids. The CDR3 is CASSWSVTGAYEQYF. The CDR3 DNA reads TGTGCCAGCAGCTGGTCTGTGACCGGTGCCTACGAGCAGTACTTC.